Listed below are T cell receptor beta chains from one sample, sequenced in a study of T cell changes during pregnancy in multiple sclerosis. Produced via immunoSEQ multiplex PCR; TCRdb's table is partial and in-frame only. The data contain fewer than 60,000 clones, 92% of them singletons. Sequencing was performed on CD4+ T cells from peripheral blood mononuclear cells, taken after pregnancy. These receptor sequences come from a female donor with multiple sclerosis, enrolled in a pregnancy study. Each CDR3 is given with its conserved first and last residue. Fields, in order: D gene, J gene, V gene, clone size, CDR3 protein, CDR3 DNA. D genes are given only for firm matches. Some rows mark clone size as missing; the rest say once, few, many or name a class of expanded clone.

TRBD1 TRBJ1-1 TRBV6-1 NA CASRDRAYTEAFF TGTGCCAGCAGGGACAGGGCTTACACTGAAGCTTTCTTT
NA TRBJ1-1 TRBV9 NA CASSGQANTEAFF TGTGCCAGCAGCGGGCAGGCGAACACTGAAGCTTTCTTT
NA TRBJ1-2 TRBV28 NA CASRTGVYYGYTF TGTGCCAGCAGGACAGGAGTTTACTATGGCTACACCTTC
NA TRBJ2-2 TRBV28 NA CASSFTQSFRGELFF TGTGCCAGCAGTTTTACACAGAGTTTTCGCGGGGAGCTGTTTTTT
TRBD2 TRBJ2-2 TRBV9 once CASSVELRESTGELFF TGTGCCAGCAGCGTAGAGTTGCGGGAGAGCACCGGGGAGCTGTTTTTT
NA TRBJ1-3 TRBV28 NA CASGGGGNTIYF TGTGCCAGCGGGGGCGGTGGAAACACCATATATTTT
NA TRBJ2-6 TRBV6-1 NA CASSTDSSGANVLTF TGTGCCAGCAGTACCGACAGCTCTGGGGCCAACGTCCTGACTTTC
TRBD1 TRBJ1-1 TRBV4-1 NA CASSHLYRGSGNTEAFF TGCGCCAGCAGCCACCTTTACAGGGGGTCGGGGAACACTGAAGCTTTCTTT
TRBD1 TRBJ2-7 TRBV27 NA CASKSRGRIDEQYF TGTGCCAGTAAGTCAAGGGGGCGAATCGACGAGCAGTACTTC
NA TRBJ1-5 TRBV30 NA CAWSVTGNQPQHF TGTGCCTGGAGTGTCACGGGCAATCAGCCCCAGCATTTT
TRBD1 TRBJ1-2 TRBV5-6 NA CASSLGGGSYGYTF TGTGCCAGCAGCTTGGGAGGGGGCAGCTATGGCTACACCTTC
TRBD1 TRBJ1-4 TRBV29-1 NA CSVVGTGYEKLFF TGCAGCGTTGTGGGGACAGGGTATGAAAAACTGTTTTTT
TRBD1 TRBJ1-4 TRBV30 NA CARGGPGQGEKLFF TGTGCCCGTGGGGGGCCGGGACAGGGTGAAAAACTGTTTTTT
NA TRBJ2-3 TRBV5-1 NA CASSLAAASTDTQYF TGCGCCAGCAGCTTGGCGGCGGCTAGCACAGATACGCAGTATTTT
NA TRBJ2-7 TRBV5-6 few CASSLFDRNSYEQYF TGTGCCAGCAGCTTGTTTGACAGAAACTCCTACGAGCAGTACTTC
TRBD1 TRBJ1-4 TRBV28 NA CASSLRGTGRNREKLFF TGTGCCAGCAGTTTAAGGGGGACAGGGCGAAACAGGGAAAAACTGTTTTTT
TRBD1 TRBJ1-3 TRBV7-9 NA CASSRLPGGSGNTIYF TGTGCCAGCAGCCGCCTCCCAGGGGGCAGTGGAAACACCATATATTTT
NA TRBJ2-1 TRBV5-1 NA CASRRRVGVEDEQFF TGCGCCAGCAGAAGGAGGGTTGGGGTAGAGGATGAGCAGTTCTTC
NA TRBJ1-1 TRBV19 NA CASSLRVASYTEAFF TGTGCCAGTAGTCTCCGGGTCGCATCGTACACTGAAGCTTTCTTT
NA TRBJ2-7 TRBV7-2 NA CASSLQRFSYEQYF TGTGCCAGCAGCTTACAGCGGTTCTCCTACGAGCAGTACTTC
TRBD2 TRBJ2-6 TRBV2 NA CASRGWLAGASGANVLTF TGTGCCAGCAGGGGTTGGCTAGCGGGAGCCTCAGGGGCCAACGTCCTGACTTTC
TRBD1 TRBJ1-2 TRBV4-1 NA CASAPVGGTGGKYGYTF TGCGCCAGCGCACCGGTAGGCGGGACAGGGGGCAAGTATGGCTACACCTTC